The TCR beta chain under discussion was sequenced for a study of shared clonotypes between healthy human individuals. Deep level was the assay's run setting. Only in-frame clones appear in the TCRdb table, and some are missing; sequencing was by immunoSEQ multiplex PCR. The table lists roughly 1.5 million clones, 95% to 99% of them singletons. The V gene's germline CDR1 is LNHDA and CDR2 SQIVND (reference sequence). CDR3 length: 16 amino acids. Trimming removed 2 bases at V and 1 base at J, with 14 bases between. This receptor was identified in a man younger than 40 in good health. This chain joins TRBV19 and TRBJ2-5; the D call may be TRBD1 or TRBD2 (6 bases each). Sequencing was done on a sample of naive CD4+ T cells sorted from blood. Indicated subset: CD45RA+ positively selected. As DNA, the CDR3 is TGTGCCAGTAGTATACACCCCGGGGGCCTCCAAGAGACCCAGTACTTC. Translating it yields CASSIHPGGLQETQYF. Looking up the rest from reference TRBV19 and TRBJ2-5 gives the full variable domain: DGGITQSPKYLFRKEGQNVTLSCEQNLNHDAMYWYRQDPGQGLRLIYYSQIVNDFQKGDIAEGYSVSREKKESFPLTVTSAQKNPTAFYLCASSIHPGGLQETQYFGPGTRLLVL.